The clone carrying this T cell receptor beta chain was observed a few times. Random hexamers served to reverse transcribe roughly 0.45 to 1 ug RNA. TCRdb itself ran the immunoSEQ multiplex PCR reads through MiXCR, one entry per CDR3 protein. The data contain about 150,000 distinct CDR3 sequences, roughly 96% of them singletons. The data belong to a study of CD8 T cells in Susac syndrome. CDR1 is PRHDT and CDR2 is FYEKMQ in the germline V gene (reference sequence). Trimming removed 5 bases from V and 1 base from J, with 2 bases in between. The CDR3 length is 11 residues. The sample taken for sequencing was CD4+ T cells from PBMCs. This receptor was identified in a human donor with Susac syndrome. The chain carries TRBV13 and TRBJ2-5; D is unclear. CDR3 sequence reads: CASSVQETQYF. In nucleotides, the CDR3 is TGTGCCAGCAGCGTCCAAGAGACCCAGTACTTC.